This record looks at one TCR beta chain sequence and its context. These data belong to a study of blood T cell repertoires in COVID-19. Sequenced by immunoSEQ multiplex PCR; TCRdb stores in-frame clones only, minus some. The table shows about 440,000 clones, with approximately 89% occurring only once. This CDR3 spans 15 amino acids. Germline V gene data show CDR1 as SGHDN and CDR2 as FVKESK. With V trimmed by 2 bases and J by 7 bases, 10 bases remained unmatched. The chain is built from TRBV14 and TRBJ1-2; 7 positions match TRBD1. The sample taken for sequencing was peripheral blood. The source of this sequence is a woman aged 45-59 years with COVID-19, enrolled during active disease. The CDR3 nucleotides are TGTGCCAGCAGCCAACAAGACAGGGTCTGGGTTGGCTACACCTTC. Protein sequence: CASSQQDRVWVGYTF.